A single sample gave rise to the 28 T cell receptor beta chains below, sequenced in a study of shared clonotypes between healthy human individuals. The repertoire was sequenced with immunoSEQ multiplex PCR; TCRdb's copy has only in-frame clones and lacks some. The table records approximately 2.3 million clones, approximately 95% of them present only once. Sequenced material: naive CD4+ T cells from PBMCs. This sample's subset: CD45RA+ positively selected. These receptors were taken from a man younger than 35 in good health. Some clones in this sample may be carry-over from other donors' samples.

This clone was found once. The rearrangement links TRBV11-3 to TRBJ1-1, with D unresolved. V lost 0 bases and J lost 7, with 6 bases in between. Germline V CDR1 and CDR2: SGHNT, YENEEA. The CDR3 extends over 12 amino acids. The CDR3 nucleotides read TGTGCCAGCAGCTTAGACGGGGATGAAGCTTTCTTT. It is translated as CASSLDGDEAFF.

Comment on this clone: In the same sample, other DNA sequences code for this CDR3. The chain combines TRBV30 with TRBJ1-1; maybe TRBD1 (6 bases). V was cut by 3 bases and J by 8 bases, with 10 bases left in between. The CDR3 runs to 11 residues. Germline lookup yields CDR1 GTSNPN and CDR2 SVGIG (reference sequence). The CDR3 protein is CAWSTGTEAFF. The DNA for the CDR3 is TGTGCCTGGAGCACGGGGACAGAAGCTTTCTTT.

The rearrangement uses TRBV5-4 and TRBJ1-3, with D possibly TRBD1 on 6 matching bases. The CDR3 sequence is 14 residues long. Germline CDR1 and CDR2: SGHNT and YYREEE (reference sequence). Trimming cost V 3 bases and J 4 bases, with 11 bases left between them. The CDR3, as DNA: TGTGCCAGCAGCTCCTCGACAGGCGGAAACACCATATATTTT. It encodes CASSSSTGGNTIYF.

Here the CDR3 reads CSGATDSYEQYF. The CDR3 nucleotides are TGCAGCGGGGCGACAGATAGCTACGAGCAGTACTTC. The chain employs TRBV29-1 and TRBJ2-7; D perhaps matches TRBD1 (5 bases). Germline V lookup: CDR1 SQVTM, CDR2 ANQGSEA. Trimming cost V 7 bases and J 3 bases, with 13 bases left between them. This CDR3 is built from 12 residues.

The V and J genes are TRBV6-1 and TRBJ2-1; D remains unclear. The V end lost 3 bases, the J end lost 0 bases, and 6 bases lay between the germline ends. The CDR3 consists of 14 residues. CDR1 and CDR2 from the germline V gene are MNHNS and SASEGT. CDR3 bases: TGTGCCAGCAGTGACATAGGCTCCTACAATGAGCAGTTCTTC. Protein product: CASSDIGSYNEQFF.

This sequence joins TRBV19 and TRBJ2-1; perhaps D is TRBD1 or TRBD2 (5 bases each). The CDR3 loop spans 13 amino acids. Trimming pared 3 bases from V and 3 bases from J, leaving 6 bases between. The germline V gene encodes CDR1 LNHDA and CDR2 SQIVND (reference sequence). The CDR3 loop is CASSMGRYNEQFF. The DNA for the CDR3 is TGTGCCAGTAGTATGGGACGCTACAATGAGCAGTTCTTC.

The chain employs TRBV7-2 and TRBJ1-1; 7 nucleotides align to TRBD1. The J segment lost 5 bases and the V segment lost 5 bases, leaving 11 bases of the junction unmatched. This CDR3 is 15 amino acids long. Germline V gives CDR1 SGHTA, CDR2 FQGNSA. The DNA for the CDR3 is TGTGCCAGCAGCCGAACCCGGACAGGTGGAACTGAAGCTTTCTTT. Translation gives CASSRTRTGGTEAFF.

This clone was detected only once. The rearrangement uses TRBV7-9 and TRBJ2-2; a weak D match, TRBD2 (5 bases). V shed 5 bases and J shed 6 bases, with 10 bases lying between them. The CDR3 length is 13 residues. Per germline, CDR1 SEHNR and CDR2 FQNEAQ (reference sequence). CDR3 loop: CASSQLVSGELFF. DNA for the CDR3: TGTGCCAGCAGCCAACTAGTTTCCGGGGAGCTGTTTTTT.

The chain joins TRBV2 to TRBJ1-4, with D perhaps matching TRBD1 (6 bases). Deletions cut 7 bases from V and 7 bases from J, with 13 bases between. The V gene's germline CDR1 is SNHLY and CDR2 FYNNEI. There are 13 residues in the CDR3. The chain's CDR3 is CASTPEGVEKLFF. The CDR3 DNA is TGTGCCAGCACCCCGGAGGGGGTTGAAAAACTGTTTTTT. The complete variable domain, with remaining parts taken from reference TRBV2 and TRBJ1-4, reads EPEVTQTPSHQVTQMGQEVILRCVPISNHLYFYWYRQILGQKVEFLVSFYNNEISEKSEIFDDQFSVERPDGSNFTLKIRSTKLEDSAMYFCASTPEGVEKLFFGSGTQLSVL.

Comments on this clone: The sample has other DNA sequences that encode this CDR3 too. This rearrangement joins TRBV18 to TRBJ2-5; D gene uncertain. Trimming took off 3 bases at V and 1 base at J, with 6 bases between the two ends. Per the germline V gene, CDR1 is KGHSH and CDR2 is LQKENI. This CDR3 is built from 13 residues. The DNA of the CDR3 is TGTGCCAGCTCACCCACTACCCAAGAGACCCAGTACTTC. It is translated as CASSPTTQETQYF.

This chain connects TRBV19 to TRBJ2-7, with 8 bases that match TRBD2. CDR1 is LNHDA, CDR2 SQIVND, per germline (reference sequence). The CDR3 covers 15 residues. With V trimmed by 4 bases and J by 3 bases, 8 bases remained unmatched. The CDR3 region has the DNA TGTGCCAGTAGTACGGGAGCGGGAGCCTACTACGAGCAGTACTTC. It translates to CASSTGAGAYYEQYF.

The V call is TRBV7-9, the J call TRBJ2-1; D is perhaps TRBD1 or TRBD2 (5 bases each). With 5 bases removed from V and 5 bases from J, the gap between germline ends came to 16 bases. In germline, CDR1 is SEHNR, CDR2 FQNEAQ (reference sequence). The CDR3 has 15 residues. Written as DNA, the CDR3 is TGTGCCAGCAGCAAGAAGCCGGGACGGAACAATGAGCAGTTCTTC. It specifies CASSKKPGRNNEQFF.

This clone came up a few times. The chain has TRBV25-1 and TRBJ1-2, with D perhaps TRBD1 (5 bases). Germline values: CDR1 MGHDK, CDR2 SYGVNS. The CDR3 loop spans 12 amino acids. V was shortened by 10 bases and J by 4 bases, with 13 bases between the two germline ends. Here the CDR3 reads CATQGPSYGYTF. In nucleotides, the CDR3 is TGTGCCACCCAGGGACCGAGCTATGGCTACACCTTC.

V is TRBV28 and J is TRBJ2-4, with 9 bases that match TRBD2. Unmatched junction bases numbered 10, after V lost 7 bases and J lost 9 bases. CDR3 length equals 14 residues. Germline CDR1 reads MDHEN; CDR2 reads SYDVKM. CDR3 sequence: CASTPTGREGIQYF. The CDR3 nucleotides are TGTGCCAGCACCCCTACGGGGCGGGAGGGCATTCAGTACTTC.

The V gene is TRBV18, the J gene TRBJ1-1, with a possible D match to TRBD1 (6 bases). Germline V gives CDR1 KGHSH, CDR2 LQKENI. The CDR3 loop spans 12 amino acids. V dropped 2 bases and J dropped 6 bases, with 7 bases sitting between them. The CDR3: CASSPAGAEAFF. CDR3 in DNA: TGTGCCAGCTCACCAGCAGGGGCTGAAGCTTTCTTT.

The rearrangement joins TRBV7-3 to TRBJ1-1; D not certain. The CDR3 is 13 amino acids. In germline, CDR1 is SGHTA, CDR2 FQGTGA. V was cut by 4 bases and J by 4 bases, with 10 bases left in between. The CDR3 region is CASSSTHRTEAFF. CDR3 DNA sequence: TGTGCCAGCAGCTCCACCCACCGCACTGAAGCTTTCTTT.

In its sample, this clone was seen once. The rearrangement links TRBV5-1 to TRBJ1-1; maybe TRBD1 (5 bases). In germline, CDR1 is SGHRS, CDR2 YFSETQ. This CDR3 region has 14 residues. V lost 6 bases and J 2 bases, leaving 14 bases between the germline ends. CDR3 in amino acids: CASTLPGGNTEAFF. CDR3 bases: TGCGCCAGCACATTACCCGGGGGTAACACTGAAGCTTTCTTT.

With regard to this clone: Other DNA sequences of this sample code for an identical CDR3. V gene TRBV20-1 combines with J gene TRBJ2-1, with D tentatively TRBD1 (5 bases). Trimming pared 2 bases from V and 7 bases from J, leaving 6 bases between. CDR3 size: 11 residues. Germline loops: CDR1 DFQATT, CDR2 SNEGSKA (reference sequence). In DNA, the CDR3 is TGCAGTGCTAGACAGGGAAATGAGCAGTTCTTC. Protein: CSARQGNEQFF.

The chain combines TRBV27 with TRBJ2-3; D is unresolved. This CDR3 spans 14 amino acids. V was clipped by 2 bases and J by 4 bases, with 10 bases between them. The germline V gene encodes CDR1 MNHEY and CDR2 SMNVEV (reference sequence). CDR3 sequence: CASSLRRQADTQYF. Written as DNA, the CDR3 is TGTGCCAGCAGTTTAAGGCGTCAGGCAGATACGCAGTATTTT.

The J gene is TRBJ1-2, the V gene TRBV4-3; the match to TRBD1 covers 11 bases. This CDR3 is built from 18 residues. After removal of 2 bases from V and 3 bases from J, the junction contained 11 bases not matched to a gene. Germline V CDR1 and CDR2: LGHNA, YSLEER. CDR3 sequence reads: CASSQRGQGARLDYGYTF. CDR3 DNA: TGCGCCAGCAGCCAACGCGGACAGGGGGCCCGTTTAGACTATGGCTACACCTTC.

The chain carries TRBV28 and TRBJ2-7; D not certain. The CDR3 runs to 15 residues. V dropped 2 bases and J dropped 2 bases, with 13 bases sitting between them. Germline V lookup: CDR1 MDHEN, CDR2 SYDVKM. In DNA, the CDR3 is TGTGCCAGCAGTTTAAAGTTTGTCGCAACCTACGAGCAGTACTTC. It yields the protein CASSLKFVATYEQYF.

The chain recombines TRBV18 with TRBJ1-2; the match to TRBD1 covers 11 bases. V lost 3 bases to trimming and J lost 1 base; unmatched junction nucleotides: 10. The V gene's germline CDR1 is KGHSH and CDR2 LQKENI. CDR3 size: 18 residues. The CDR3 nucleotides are TGTGCCAGCTCACCCCGTCCCGGGACAGGGGGGGATAACTATGGCTACACCTTC. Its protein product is CASSPRPGTGGDNYGYTF.

CDR3 DNA: TGTGCCAGTAGCCGGGAGGGGCAGAACACCGGGGAGCTGTTTTTT. This gives the protein CASSREGQNTGELFF. The V call is TRBV19, the J call TRBJ2-2; TRBD2 agrees at 8 bases. Germline lookup yields CDR1 LNHDA and CDR2 SQIVND (reference sequence). This CDR3 has 15 residues. Trimming cost V 6 bases and J 1 base; bases outside gene matches: 4.

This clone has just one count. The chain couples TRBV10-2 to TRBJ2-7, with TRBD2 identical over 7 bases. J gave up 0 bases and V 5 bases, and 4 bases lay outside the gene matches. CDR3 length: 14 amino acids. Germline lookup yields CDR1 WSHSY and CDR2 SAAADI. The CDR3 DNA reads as TGCGCCAGCAGTCCACTAGCGTACTCCTACGAGCAGTACTTC. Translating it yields CASSPLAYSYEQYF.

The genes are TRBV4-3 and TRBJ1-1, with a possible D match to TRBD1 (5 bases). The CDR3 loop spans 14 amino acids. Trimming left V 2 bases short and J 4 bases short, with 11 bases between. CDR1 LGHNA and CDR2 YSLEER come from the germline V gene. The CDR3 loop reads CASSQWGGGTEAFF. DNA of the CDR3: TGCGCCAGCAGCCAATGGGGGGGAGGCACTGAAGCTTTCTTT.

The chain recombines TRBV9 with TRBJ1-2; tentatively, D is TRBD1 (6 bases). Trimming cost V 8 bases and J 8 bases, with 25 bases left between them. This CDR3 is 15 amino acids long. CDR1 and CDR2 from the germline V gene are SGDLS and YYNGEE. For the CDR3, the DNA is TGTGCCAGAGAGAGTTCAAGGGACACTAAAGAAGGCTACACCTTC. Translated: CARESSRDTKEGYTF.

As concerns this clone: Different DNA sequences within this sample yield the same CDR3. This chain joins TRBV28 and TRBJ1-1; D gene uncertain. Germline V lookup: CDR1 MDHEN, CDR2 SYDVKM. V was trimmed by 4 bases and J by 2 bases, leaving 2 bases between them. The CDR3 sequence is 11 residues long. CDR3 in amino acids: CASSSNTEAFF. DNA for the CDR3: TGTGCCAGCAGTTCAAACACTGAAGCTTTCTTT.

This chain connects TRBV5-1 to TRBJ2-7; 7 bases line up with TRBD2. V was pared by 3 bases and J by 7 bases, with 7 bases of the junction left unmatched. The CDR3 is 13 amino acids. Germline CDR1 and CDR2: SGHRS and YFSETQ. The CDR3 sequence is CASSSVPGGEQYF. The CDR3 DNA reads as TGCGCCAGCAGCTCCGTCCCGGGGGGTGAGCAGTACTTC.